The 15 T cell receptor beta chains in this list originate from one sample, sequenced in a study of CD8 T cells in ankylosing spondylitis. Study findings and constraints: A motif in TCR beta, a set of eight highly homologous variants, appeared characteristic of ankylosing spondylitis blood.

TCRdb fed the 5' RACE reads into MiXCR, producing one record per CDR3 protein. The sample consists of a few hundred thousand distinct CDR3 sequences, about 15% of them appearing once. No cognate antigen is known for these TCRs. The sample consisted of blood, either unsorted or a sorted T cell fraction (not recorded which). Receptors originate from a male donor with ankylosing spondylitis.

The J gene is TRBJ1-6, the V gene TRBV9, with 7 bases lining up with TRBD1. After removal of 3 bases from V and 7 bases from J, the junction contained 16 bases not matched to a gene. CDR1 is SGDLS, CDR2 YYNGEE, per germline. The CDR3 contains 18 residues. DNA for the CDR3: TGTGCCAGCAGCGCGAGGGACGGACAGGTCGGGGACAATTCACCCCTCCACTTT. Its translation is CASSARDGQVGDNSPLHF.

This clonotype has more than one count but fewer than ten. This rearrangement joins TRBV6-2 or TRBV6-3 to TRBJ1-1, with D possibly TRBD1 on 6 matching bases. This CDR3 has 14 residues. Trimming pared 8 bases from V and 1 base from J, leaving 14 bases between. From germline, CDR1 is MNHEY and CDR2 SVGEGT. CDR3 in DNA: TGTGCCAGCCGGCCGGACAGACCGAACACTGAAGCTTTCTTT. This encodes CASRPDRPNTEAFF.

A note on this clonotype: A much larger clone lies one base from this, so it may be a read error. The chain joins TRBV12-3 or TRBV12-4 to TRBJ1-4; TRBD1 might be the D (5 bases). The CDR3 length is 15 residues. The CDR3 sequence: CASSSPGPRNGKLFF. The CDR3 DNA follows: TGTGCCAGCAGTTCTCCGGGACCAAGGAATGGAAAACTGTTTTTT.

This clonotype was counted many times. The V call is TRBV12-3 or TRBV12-4, the J call TRBJ1-2; 7 nucleotides match TRBD1. V was clipped by 6 bases and J by 4 bases; unmatched bases: 5. This CDR3 region has 13 residues. This CDR3 reads CASSLGQRYGYTF. CDR3 DNA sequence: TGTGCCAGCAGCCTGGGACAGCGCTATGGCTACACCTTC.

V is TRBV3-1 and J is TRBJ2-5; 10 bases match TRBD2. Germline loops: CDR1 LGHDT, CDR2 YNNKEL (reference sequence). The CDR3 runs 16 residues. Trimming took 2 bases from V and 3 from J; bases not matched to a gene: 6. In nucleotides, the CDR3 is TGTGCCAGCAGCCAACGCAGGACTAGCGGAAAAGAGACCCAGTACTTC. This codes for CASSQRRTSGKETQYF.

The V call is TRBV3-1, the J call TRBJ1-2; no definite D call. The CDR3 totals 16 residues. Looked up from germline, CDR1 is LGHDT and CDR2 is YNNKEL (reference sequence). Trimming left V 1 base short and J 1 base short, with 13 bases between. The CDR3 region has the DNA TGTGCCAGCAGCCAAGCCACCCGTGCCGGTAACTATGGCTACACCTTC. Translating gives CASSQATRAGNYGYTF.

This clonotype was counted many times. The rearrangement uses TRBV12-3 or TRBV12-4 and TRBJ2-1, with D tentatively TRBD1 (5 bases). The CDR3 loop spans 15 amino acids. Trimming stripped 3 bases from V and 4 bases from J, with 13 bases between. CDR3 DNA sequence: TGTGCCAGCAGTTTTGTCCAGGGCCTTTACAATGAGCAGTTCTTC. This codes for CASSFVQGLYNEQFF.

The V gene is TRBV6-1, the J gene TRBJ2-3; 10 bases align to TRBD1. This CDR3 is 16 amino acids long. CDR1 MNHNS and CDR2 SASEGT come from the germline V gene. V was pared by 7 bases and J by 4 bases, with 11 bases of the junction left unmatched. CDR3 in amino acids: CASTYRWGQGPDTQYF. The CDR3 DNA is TGTGCCAGCACCTACAGGTGGGGACAGGGGCCAGATACGCAGTATTTT.

The chain links TRBV20-1 to TRBJ2-1; unclear D gene. The CDR3 has 14 amino acids. Germline loops: CDR1 DFQATT, CDR2 SNEGSKA (reference sequence). V was shortened by 1 base and J by 4 bases, with 11 bases between the two germline ends. The CDR3 bases are TGCAGTGCTAGAGTTACTGGGCGATACAATGAGCAGTTCTTC. This codes for CSARVTGRYNEQFF.

V and J are TRBV7-9 and TRBJ2-2, with D maybe TRBD1 (5 bases). The CDR3 length is 16 residues. V was trimmed by 5 bases and J by 2 bases, leaving 15 bases between them. Germline values: CDR1 SEHNR, CDR2 FQNEAQ (reference sequence). The CDR3 loop is CASSTRQSPNTGELFF. The CDR3 region has the DNA TGTGCCAGCAGCACCCGACAGAGCCCCAACACCGGGGAGCTGTTTTTT.

This clonotype was recorded many times. The chain combines TRBV20-1 with TRBJ2-3, with D maybe TRBD1 (5 bases). CDR3 size: 13 residues. The V end was cut by 6 bases, the J end by 4 bases, with 14 bases between. The germline gives CDR1 DFQATT, CDR2 SNEGSKA (reference sequence). The CDR3 spells CSAGVRLADTQYF. The DNA of the CDR3 is TGCAGTGCAGGGGTCCGCTTGGCAGATACGCAGTATTTT.

This clonotype was seen a handful of times. This chain uses TRBV6-1 with TRBJ2-3; 7 bases match TRBD1. V lost 5 bases and J lost 4; bases outside the gene matches: 15. This CDR3 is built from 17 residues. Germline assignment: CDR1 MNHNS and CDR2 SASEGT. In nucleotides, the CDR3 is TGTGCCAGCAGTCCGCACGGGGCAGGGGGTGCTTCAGATACGCAGTATTTT. As protein: CASSPHGAGGASDTQYF.

The chain joins TRBV4-2 to TRBJ2-7; 9 bases agree with TRBD2. Trimming took 3 bases from V and 3 from J; bases not matched to a gene: 12. The germline V gene encodes CDR1 LGHNA and CDR2 YNFKEQ. The CDR3 loop spans 17 amino acids. DNA for the CDR3: TGTGCCAGCAGCCACAAGACTAGCGGAGGTAGGGACTACGAGCAGTACTTC. Its protein is CASSHKTSGGRDYEQYF.

V usage is TRBV6-2 or TRBV6-3 and J usage is TRBJ1-1; D is uncertain. Germline values: CDR1 MNHEY, CDR2 SVGEGT. V dropped 0 bases and J dropped 11 bases, with 10 bases sitting between them. This CDR3 is 12 amino acids long. CDR3 DNA sequence: TGTGCCAGCAGTTACTCGCCAGGCGCGGCTTTCTTT. As protein: CASSYSPGAAFF.

J is TRBJ1-2 and V is TRBV10-3; D possibly corresponds to TRBD1 (6 bases). The CDR3 sequence is 13 residues long. The germline gives CDR1 ENHRY, CDR2 SYGVKD. V lost 6 bases and J 6 bases, leaving 14 bases between the germline ends. The CDR3 bases are TGTGCCATCAGCCCAGGTAGGGGGGATGGCTACACCTTC. Translated, it gives CAISPGRGDGYTF.